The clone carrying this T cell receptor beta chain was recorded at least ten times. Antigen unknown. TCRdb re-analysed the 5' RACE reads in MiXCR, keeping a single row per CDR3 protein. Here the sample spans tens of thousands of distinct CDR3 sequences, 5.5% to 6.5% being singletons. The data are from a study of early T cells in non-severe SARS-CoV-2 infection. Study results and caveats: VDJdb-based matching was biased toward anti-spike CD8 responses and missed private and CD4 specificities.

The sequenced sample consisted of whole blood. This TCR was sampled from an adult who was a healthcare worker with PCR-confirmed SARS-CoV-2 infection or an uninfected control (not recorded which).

CDR3 protein: CASSLQGQGENEQFF. The CDR3 nucleotides are TGTGCCAGCTCACTTCAAGGTCAGGGGGAGAATGAGCAGTTCTTC. The chain combines TRBV18 with TRBJ2-1; 7 bases align to TRBD1. Germline CDR1 and CDR2: KGHSH and LQKENI. V trimming: 4 bases; J trimming: 7 bases; junction bases outside the gene matches: 10. There are 15 residues in the CDR3.